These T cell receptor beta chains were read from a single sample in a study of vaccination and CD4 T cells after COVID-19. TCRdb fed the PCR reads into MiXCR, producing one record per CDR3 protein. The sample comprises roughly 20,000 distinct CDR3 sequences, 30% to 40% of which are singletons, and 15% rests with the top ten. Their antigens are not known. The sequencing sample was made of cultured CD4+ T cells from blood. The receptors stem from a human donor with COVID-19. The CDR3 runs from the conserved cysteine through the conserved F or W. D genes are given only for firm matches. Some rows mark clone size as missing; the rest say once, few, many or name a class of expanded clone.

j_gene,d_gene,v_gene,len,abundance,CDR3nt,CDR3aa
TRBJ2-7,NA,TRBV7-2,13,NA,TGTGCCAGCAGCCCGGACGGAAACTACGAGCAGTACTTC,CASSPDGNYEQYF
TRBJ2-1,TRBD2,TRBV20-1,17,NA,TGCAGTGCCGAACCAGGGACTAGCGGGGGGGCAAACGGTAAGCAGTTCTTC,CSAEPGTSGGANGKQFF
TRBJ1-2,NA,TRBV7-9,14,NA,TGTGCCAGCAGCTTAGCCCGGGGGGGGGCTGGCTACACCTTC,CASSLARGGAGYTF
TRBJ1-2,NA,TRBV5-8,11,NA,TGTGCCAGCAGCCCAGGGTCTGGCTACACCTTC,CASSPGSGYTF
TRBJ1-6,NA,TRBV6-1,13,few,TGTGCCAACGCCGGGACAAAAAATTCACCCCTCCACTTT,CANAGTKNSPLHF
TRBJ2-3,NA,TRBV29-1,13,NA,TGCAGCGTGGACAGTCCCTCCACAGATACGCAGTATTTT,CSVDSPSTDTQYF
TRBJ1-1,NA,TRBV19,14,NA,TGTGCCAGTAGGGGGTGGGGCCTGAACACTGAAGCTTTCTTT,CASRGWGLNTEAFF
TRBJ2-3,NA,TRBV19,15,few,TGTGCCAGTAGTATAAACAGGTTTCCGACAGATACGCAGTATTTT,CASSINRFPTDTQYF
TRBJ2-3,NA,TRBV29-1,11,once,TGCAGCGTTGACAGCACAGATACGCAGTATTTT,CSVDSTDTQYF
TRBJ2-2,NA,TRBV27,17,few,TGTGCCAGCAGTGACGAACAGGGTCGAGTTGACACCGGGGAGCTGTTTTTT,CASSDEQGRVDTGELFF
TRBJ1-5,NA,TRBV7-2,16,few,TGTGCCAGCAGCTTAGAGGTGGGCTCTAGCAATCAGCCCCAGCATTTT,CASSLEVGSSNQPQHF
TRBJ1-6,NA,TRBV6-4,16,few,TGTGCCAGCAGTCCCAATTTTCGGGGCACAGGTTCACCCCTCCACTTT,CASSPNFRGTGSPLHF
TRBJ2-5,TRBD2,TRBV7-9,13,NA,TGTGCCAGCAGCCGGGGGGAGGGGAAGACCCAGTACTTC,CASSRGEGKTQYF
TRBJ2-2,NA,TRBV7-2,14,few,TGTGCCAGCAGCCCCAGGGGAGGGACCGGGGAGCTGTTTTTT,CASSPRGGTGELFF
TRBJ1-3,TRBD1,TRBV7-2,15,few,TGTGCCAGCAGCCGCAACAGGGGGCCCGGAAACACCATATATTTT,CASSRNRGPGNTIYF
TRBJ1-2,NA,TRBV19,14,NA,TGTGCCAGTAGTACCTCGACGGTAAACTATGGCTACACCTTC,CASSTSTVNYGYTF
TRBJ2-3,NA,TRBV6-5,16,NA,TGTGCCAGCAGTTTAGCCCCGCGGCCGGGTGGGGATACGCAGTATTTT,CASSLAPRPGGDTQYF
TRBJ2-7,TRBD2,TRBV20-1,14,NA,TGCAGTGCTAGAGCGCCTAGCGGAAGATACGAGCAGTACTTC,CSARAPSGRYEQYF
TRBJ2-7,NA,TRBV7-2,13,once,TGTGCCAGCAGCTTATCGTCTATACTAGAGCAGTACTTC,CASSLSSILEQYF
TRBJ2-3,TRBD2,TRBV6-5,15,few,TGTGCCAGCAGTTCCCCGGGGGGGAGCACAGATACGCAGTATTTT,CASSSPGGSTDTQYF
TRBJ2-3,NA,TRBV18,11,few,TGTGCCAGCTCACCAGCAGATACGCAGTATTTT,CASSPADTQYF
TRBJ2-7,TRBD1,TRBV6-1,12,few,TGTGCCAGCAGGAAGACAGGGGGATGGCAGTACTTC,CASRKTGGWQYF
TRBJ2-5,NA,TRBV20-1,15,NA,TGCAGTGTTAGTAGGAGGGCTAAGTCCCAAGAGACCCAGTACTTC,CSVSRRAKSQETQYF
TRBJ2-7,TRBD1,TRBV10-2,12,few,TGCGCCTCCACACAGGGGGCTGGCGAGCAGTACTTC,CASTQGAGEQYF
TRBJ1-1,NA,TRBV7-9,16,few,TGTGCCAGCAGCCTAAATGGCGGCAGGATGAACACTGAAGCTTTCTTT,CASSLNGGRMNTEAFF
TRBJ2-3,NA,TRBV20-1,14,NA,TGCAGTGCTAGAGATCTGGCGGGGCCAGATACGCAGTATTTT,CSARDLAGPDTQYF
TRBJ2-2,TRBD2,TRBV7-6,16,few,TGTGCCAGCAGCCTAGGGGGACTAGCGCAGACCGGGGAGCTGTTTTTT,CASSLGGLAQTGELFF
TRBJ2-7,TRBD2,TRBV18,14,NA,TGTGCCAGCTCACCAGCCGGGACTACCACCGAGCAGTACTTC,CASSPAGTTTEQYF
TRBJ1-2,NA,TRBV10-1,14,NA,TGCGCCAGCAGTGGACAGCGGACTAACTATGGCTACACCTTC,CASSGQRTNYGYTF
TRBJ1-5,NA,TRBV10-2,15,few,TGCGCCAGCAGTGATCCGGTCCCGGGCAATCAGCCCCAGCATTTT,CASSDPVPGNQPQHF
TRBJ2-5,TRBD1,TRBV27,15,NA,TGTGCCAGCAGCTTGGGGTTGGGACAGCAAGAGACCCAGTACTTC,CASSLGLGQQETQYF
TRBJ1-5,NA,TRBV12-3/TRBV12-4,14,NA,TGTGCCAGCAGTTGGAACCCGGACAGTCAGCCCCAGCATTTT,CASSWNPDSQPQHF
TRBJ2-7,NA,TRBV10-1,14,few,TGCGCCAGCAGCCACGGGGCCAAGACGTACGAGCAGTACTTC,CASSHGAKTYEQYF
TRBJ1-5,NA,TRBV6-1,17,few,TGTGCCAGCAGTGGTCAGGGAGGGGGGGGCAGCAATCAGCCCCAGCATTTT,CASSGQGGGGSNQPQHF
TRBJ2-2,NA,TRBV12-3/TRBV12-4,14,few,TGTGCCAGCAACCCTTTCTTAAACACCGGGGAGCTGTTTTTT,CASNPFLNTGELFF
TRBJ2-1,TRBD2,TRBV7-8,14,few,TGTGCCAGCAGCGTGGGATCCTTAGCGGGGGAGCAGTTCTTC,CASSVGSLAGEQFF
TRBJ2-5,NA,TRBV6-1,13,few,TGTGCCAGCAGTGAGAGGGAGGAGGTTTATAAGTACTTC,CASSEREEVYKYF
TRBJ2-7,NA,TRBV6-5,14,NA,TGTGCCAGCAGTTCCCCCGGGAGCGCTTCCGAGCAGTACTTC,CASSSPGSASEQYF
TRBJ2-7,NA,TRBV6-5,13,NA,TGTGCCAGCAGTTACGTGGCAACCTACGAGCAGTACTTC,CASSYVATYEQYF
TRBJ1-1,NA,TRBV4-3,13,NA,TGCGCCAGCAGCCAAGTTTTGCAGTCTGAAGCTTTCTTT,CASSQVLQSEAFF
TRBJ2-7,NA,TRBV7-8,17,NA,TGTGCCAGCAGCTTACGGGCTCCCCGAGGGGGGAACTACGAGCAGTACTTC,CASSLRAPRGGNYEQYF
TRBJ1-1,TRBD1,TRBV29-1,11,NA,TGCAGCGCAGGGGGGGGGACTGAAGCTTTCTTT,CSAGGGTEAFF
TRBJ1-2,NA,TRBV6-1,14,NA,TGTGCCAGCAGTGTATATTTTGGGGACTATGGCTACACCTTC,CASSVYFGDYGYTF
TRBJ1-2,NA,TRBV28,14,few,TGTGCCAGCAGTTTGGGTCTCTCCCGCTATGGCTACACCTTC,CASSLGLSRYGYTF
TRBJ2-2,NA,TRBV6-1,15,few,TGTGCCAGCAGGGGTATGAGCGGGAACACCGGGGAGCTGTTTTTT,CASRGMSGNTGELFF
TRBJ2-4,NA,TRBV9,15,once,TGTGCCAGCAGCGTACAGGGAGGTGACCAAAACATTCAGTACTTC,CASSVQGGDQNIQYF
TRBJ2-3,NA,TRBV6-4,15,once,TGTGCCAGCAGCCTCCAAAGGACAGGCACAGATACGCAGTATTTT,CASSLQRTGTDTQYF
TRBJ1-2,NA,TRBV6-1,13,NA,TGTGCCAGCAGTGCCGCCATTCCCTATGGCTACACCTTC,CASSAAIPYGYTF
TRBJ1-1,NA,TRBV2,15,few,TGTGCCAGCAGTAAAGAGGGACCGGCAGGGGCTGAAGCTTTCTTT,CASSKEGPAGAEAFF
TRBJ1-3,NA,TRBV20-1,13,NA,TGCAGTGCGCGGACAGCCAGCGGAAACACCATATATTTT,CSARTASGNTIYF
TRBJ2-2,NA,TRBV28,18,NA,TGTGCCAGCATCGGCGTAGGCTGGGCCGCTACGAACACCGGGGAGCTGTTTTTT,CASIGVGWAATNTGELFF
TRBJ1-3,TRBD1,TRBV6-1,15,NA,TGTGCCAGCAGTCCACAGGGGGTAGATGGAAACACCATATATTTT,CASSPQGVDGNTIYF
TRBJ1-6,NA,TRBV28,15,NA,TGTGCCAGCAGCCGACAACTACTACCTTTTTCACCCCTCCACTTT,CASSRQLLPFSPLHF
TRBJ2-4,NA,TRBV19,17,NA,TGTGCCAGTAGCGAGAGACACGGCGAAATAGCCAAAAACATTCAGTACTTC,CASSERHGEIAKNIQYF
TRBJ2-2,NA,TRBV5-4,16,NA,TGTGCCAGCAGCTTGGCCGAAGTGGGACCCACCGGGGAGCTGTTTTTT,CASSLAEVGPTGELFF
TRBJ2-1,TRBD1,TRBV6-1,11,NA,TGTGCCAGCATGACAGGGGCTGAGCAGTTCTTC,CASMTGAEQFF
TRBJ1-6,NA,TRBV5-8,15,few,TGTGCCAGCAGCTTGGTTTCAGGGATTAATTCACCCCTCCACTTT,CASSLVSGINSPLHF
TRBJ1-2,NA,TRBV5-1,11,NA,TGCGCCAGCAGACTCGAGGGGGGCTACACCTTC,CASRLEGGYTF
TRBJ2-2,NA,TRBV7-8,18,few,TGTGCCAGCAGCTTAGGGGGTAAAGAGTCCCCGGGGACCGGGGAGCTGTTTTTT,CASSLGGKESPGTGELFF